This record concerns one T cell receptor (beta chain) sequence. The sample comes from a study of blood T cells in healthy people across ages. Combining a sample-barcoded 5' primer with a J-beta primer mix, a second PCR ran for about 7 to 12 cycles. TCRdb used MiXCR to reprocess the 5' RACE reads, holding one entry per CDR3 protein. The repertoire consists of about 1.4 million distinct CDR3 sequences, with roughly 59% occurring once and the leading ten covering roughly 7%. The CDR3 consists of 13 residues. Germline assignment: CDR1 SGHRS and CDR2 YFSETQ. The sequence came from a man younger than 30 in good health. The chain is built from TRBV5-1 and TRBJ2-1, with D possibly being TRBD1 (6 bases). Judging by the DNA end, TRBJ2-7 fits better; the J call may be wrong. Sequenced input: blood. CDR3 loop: CASRQDSYNEQYF. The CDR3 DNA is TGCGCCAGCAGGCAGGACAGCTACAATGAGCAGTACTTC.